The 15 T cell receptor beta chains reported below all come from one sample, sequenced in a study of PD-L1 blockade in urothelial cancer (dated by TCRdb to 2017 to 2019). Libraries were constructed by the immunoSEQ multiplex PCR assay. The table was pulled from immuneACCESS by TCRdb, which kept in-frame rearrangements only. Such tables lose some clones; where checked, under half of the loss comes from unresolved V genes, and the rest has no known cause. The sample includes 20,000 to 25,000 clones, with approximately 82% observed a single time. Jointly, the top ten make up more than 1.5% of the sample. This specimen's time point label, per the study, means: peripheral blood 6 weeks after treatment start. The material sequenced was PBMCs, taken around atezolizumab (anti-PD-L1) treatment. These receptors originate from a man in his 70s with urothelial cancer.

The chain has TRBV12-2 and TRBJ2-3; the table's D call, TRBD1, has no DNA check behind it. TRBV12-2 counts as a pseudogene. This CDR3 has 17 amino acids. The CDR3 sequence: CASRLADRDRDTDTQYF. CDR3 DNA sequence: TGTGCAAGTCGCTTAGCGGACAGGGATCGGGACACAGATACGCAGTATTTT.

This chain's CDR3 is CASSTGLGGGYNEQFF. The CDR3 bases are TGTGCCAGCAGTACAGGCTTAGGGGGTGGATACAATGAGCAGTTCTTC. The chain joins TRBV7-3 to TRBJ2-1; tentative D call: TRBD1 (6 bases). The CDR3 covers 16 residues. V lost 6 bases to trimming and J lost 4 bases, with 19 bases between them. Germline-derived CDR1 and CDR2 are SGHTA and FQGTGA.

This clone was recorded only once. The rearrangement joins TRBV7-7 to TRBJ2-2; D not certain. The CDR3 has 13 amino acids. V gave up 6 bases and J gave up 3 bases, with 8 bases separating them. The germline V gene has CDR1 SSHAT and CDR2 FNYEAQ (reference sequence). The CDR3 coding sequence is TGTGCCAGCAGTCAGTCTTACACCGGGGAGCTGTTTTTT. Residues: CASSQSYTGELFF.

The V and J genes are TRBV11-3 and TRBJ1-5; no clear D gene. There are 14 residues in the CDR3. Germline V lookup: CDR1 SGHNT, CDR2 YENEEA. Deletions cut 2 bases from V and 2 bases from J, with 7 bases between. The CDR3 DNA follows: TGTGCCAGCAGCTTATCAGGTCGCAATCAGCCCCAGCATTTT. Its translation is CASSLSGRNQPQHF.

This chain links TRBV7-2 with TRBJ1-5; the D is unclear. CDR3 length equals 15 residues. Trimming took off 5 bases at V and 0 bases at J, with 11 bases between the two ends. From germline, CDR1 is SGHTA and CDR2 FQGNSA. The CDR3 loop is CASSPEANSNQPQHF. The DNA for the CDR3 is TGTGCCAGCAGCCCCGAGGCCAATAGCAATCAGCCCCAGCATTTT.

In its sample, this clone was seen a few times. Here the CDR3 DNA reads TGTGCCAGCAAGAAGACAGTTAGTAGCAATGAGCAGTTCTTC. Protein product: CASKKTVSSNEQFF. V usage is TRBV6-1 and J usage is TRBJ2-1; tentatively, D is TRBD1 (5 bases). V was pared by 7 bases and J by 6 bases, with 16 bases between. The CDR3 has 14 residues. CDR1 MNHNS and CDR2 SASEGT come from the germline V gene.

This rearrangement joins TRBV25-1 to TRBJ1-2; D perhaps matches TRBD1 (5 bases). This CDR3 contains 13 residues. Trimming took off 10 bases at V and 4 bases at J, with 16 bases between the two ends. The V gene's germline CDR1 is MGHDK and CDR2 SYGVNS. CDR3 amino acids: CATTGGEAYGYTF. The CDR3 DNA reads as TGTGCCACCACCGGGGGGGAGGCCTATGGCTACACCTTC.

V usage is TRBV4-2 and J usage is TRBJ2-7; 7 bases line up with TRBD1. Germline CDR1 reads LGHNA; CDR2 reads YNFKEQ. Trimming took 2 bases from V and 1 from J; bases not matched to a gene: 8. This CDR3 is 16 amino acids long. The CDR3 protein is CASSQRDPTGSYEQYF. The CDR3 DNA is TGTGCCAGCAGCCAACGGGACCCGACAGGGTCCTACGAGCAGTACTTC.

The chain joins TRBV5-1 to TRBJ2-7; TRBD1 agrees at 10 bases. V trimming: 0 bases; J trimming: 5 bases; junction bases outside the gene matches: 5. The CDR3 runs 15 residues. CDR1 is SGHRS, CDR2 YFSETQ, per germline. This CDR3 is CASSLEGQGIHEQYF. The DNA for the CDR3 is TGCGCCAGCAGCTTGGAGGGACAGGGGATCCACGAGCAGTACTTC.

The chain uses TRBV27 and TRBJ2-7; 9 bases are shared with TRBD1. This CDR3 contains 15 residues. J gave up 5 bases and V 5 bases, and 10 bases lay outside the gene matches. CDR1 and CDR2 from the germline V gene are MNHEY and SMNVEV (reference sequence). This CDR3 reads CASSRYSGTGHEQYF. Written as DNA, the CDR3 is TGTGCCAGCAGTCGTTACTCCGGGACAGGGCACGAGCAGTACTTC.

The chain has TRBV6-5 and TRBJ2-1; 8 bases are shared with TRBD2. The V segment lost 8 bases and the J segment 2 bases; nucleotides outside the gene matches: 8. The CDR3 totals 15 residues. Germline CDR1 reads MNHEY; CDR2 reads SVGAGI. The CDR3 bases are TGTGCCAGCGCGGAACGGGGGGGGGCCTACAATGAGCAGTTCTTC. Translating it yields CASAERGGAYNEQFF.

The chain couples TRBV7-8 to TRBJ2-6; TRBD2 matches 8 bases. V shed 2 bases, J shed 2 bases, and the junction held 8 bases outside the gene matches. The germline V gene encodes CDR1 SGHVS and CDR2 FQNEAQ. This CDR3 has 18 amino acids. The CDR3, as DNA: TGTGCCAGCAGCTTAACGGGGACGCGGGGGGCTGGGGCCAACGTCCTGACTTTC. Translation gives CASSLTGTRGAGANVLTF.

By sample fraction, this clone is medium-sized. The rearrangement uses TRBV25-1 and TRBJ2-7; 9 positions match TRBD1. The V and J ends lost 4 bases and 3 bases, in that order; junction bases with no gene match: 4. The CDR3 length is 14 residues. The V gene's germline CDR1 is MGHDK and CDR2 SYGVNS. CDR3 in DNA: TGTGCCAGCAGTGGGGGACAGGGCTTCTACGAGCAGTACTTC. It is translated as CASSGGQGFYEQYF.

This chain uses TRBV5-4 with TRBJ1-2; the match to TRBD1 covers 7 bases. J was trimmed by 4 bases and V by 7 bases; bases with no gene match: 10. Germline V gene data show CDR1 as SGHNT and CDR2 as YYREEE (reference sequence). The CDR3 has 14 residues. The CDR3 sequence: CASRPQGVIYGYTF. The CDR3 nucleotides are TGTGCCAGCCGACCTCAGGGGGTAATCTATGGCTACACCTTC.

The CDR3 DNA sequence: TGTGCCAGCAGCAGACGGACTAGCGCCGAAGAGACCCAGTACTTC. Its translation: CASSRRTSAEETQYF. The chain carries TRBV28 and TRBJ2-5; 9 nucleotides align to TRBD2. The CDR3 extends over 15 amino acids. The J segment lost 3 bases and the V segment lost 6 bases, leaving 8 bases of the junction unmatched. Germline V gene sequence: CDR1 MDHEN, CDR2 SYDVKM.